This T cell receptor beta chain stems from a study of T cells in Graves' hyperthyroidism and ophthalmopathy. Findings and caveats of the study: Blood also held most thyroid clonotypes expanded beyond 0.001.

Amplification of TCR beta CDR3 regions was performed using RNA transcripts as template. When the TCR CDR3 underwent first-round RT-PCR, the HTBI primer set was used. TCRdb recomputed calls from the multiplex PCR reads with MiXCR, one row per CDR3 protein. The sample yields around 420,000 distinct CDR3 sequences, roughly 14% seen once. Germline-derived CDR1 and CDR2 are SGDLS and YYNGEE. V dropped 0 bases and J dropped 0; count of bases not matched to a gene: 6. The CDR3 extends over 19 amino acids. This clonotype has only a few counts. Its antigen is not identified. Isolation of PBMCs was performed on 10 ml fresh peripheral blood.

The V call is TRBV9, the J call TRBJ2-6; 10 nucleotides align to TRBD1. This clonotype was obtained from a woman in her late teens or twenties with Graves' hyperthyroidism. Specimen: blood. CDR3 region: CASSVGPGQGLSGANVLTF. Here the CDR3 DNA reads TGTGCCAGCAGCGTAGGCCCGGGACAGGGGCTCTCTGGGGCCAACGTCCTGACTTTC. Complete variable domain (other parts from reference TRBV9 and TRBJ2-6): DSGVTQTPKHLITATGQRVTLRCSPRSGDLSVYWYQQSLDQGLQFLIQYYNGEERAKGNILERFSAQQFPDLHSELNLSSLELGDSALYFCASSVGPGQGLSGANVLTFGAGSRLTVL.